Listed below are T cell receptor beta chains from one sample, sequenced in a study of cytomegalovirus exposure and HLA in healthy donors. Only in-frame clones appear in the TCRdb table, and some are missing; sequencing was by immunoSEQ multiplex PCR. This sample has 130,000 to 150,000 clones, with about 70% found just once. Sequencing input: PBMCs. The source of these receptors is a young man in good health and CMV-seronegative. The CDR3 runs from the conserved cysteine through the conserved F or W. The order of the fields is CDR3 DNA, CDR3 protein, V gene, J gene, clone size, D gene. A D gene is named only where the DNA matches it firmly. A clone size is listed for some rows: how often the clone was seen (once, few, many), or a class if it is expanded.

DNA: TGTGCCACTCAACCAGGGGGCGAGGTCAATCAGCCCCAGCATTTT
CDR3: CATQPGGEVNQPQHF
V: TRBV10-3
J: TRBJ1-5
size: -
D: TRBD1

DNA: TGTGCCAGCAGTTACCCGGGCGGGGGCCATGAGCAGTTCTTC
CDR3: CASSYPGGGHEQFF
V: TRBV7-9
J: TRBJ2-1
size: -
D: -

DNA: TGCGCCAGCAGCTTTGGGGGGCGGGGGGACACTGAAGCTTTCTTT
CDR3: CASSFGGRGDTEAFF
V: TRBV5-1
J: TRBJ1-1
size: -
D: -

DNA: TGTGCCAGTAGGCTTTACAGGGAAGATCAGCCCCAGCATTTT
CDR3: CASRLYREDQPQHF
V: TRBV19
J: TRBJ1-5
size: once
D: -

DNA: TGTGCCAGCAGTCAAACCATCTTGACTAGCGGGTACGAGCAGTACTTC
CDR3: CASSQTILTSGYEQYF
V: TRBV27
J: TRBJ2-7
size: once
D: TRBD2

DNA: TGTGCCAGCAGTTACGTCGGGGGATCCTACGAGCAGTACTTC
CDR3: CASSYVGGSYEQYF
V: TRBV6-5
J: TRBJ2-7
size: -
D: -

DNA: TGTGCCAGCAGCGAAGCCGGGACAGGGGCGTACGAGCAGTACTTC
CDR3: CASSEAGTGAYEQYF
V: TRBV6-1
J: TRBJ2-7
size: -
D: TRBD1

DNA: TGTGCCAGCAGCTTGAACCCCAGCTATGGCTACACCTTC
CDR3: CASSLNPSYGYTF
V: TRBV5-6
J: TRBJ1-2
size: few
D: -

DNA: TGTGCCAGCAGTCCCACGGGGAACACTGAAGCTTTCTTT
CDR3: CASSPTGNTEAFF
V: TRBV27
J: TRBJ1-1
size: once
D: -

DNA: TGCGCCAGCAGCTTAGGGGGCGGCGGAAGGGGCTACACCTTC
CDR3: CASSLGGGGRGYTF
V: TRBV5-1
J: TRBJ1-2
size: -
D: TRBD1

DNA: TGTGCCAGCACCTCCAACAGTAATCAGCCCCAGCATTTT
CDR3: CASTSNSNQPQHF
V: TRBV28
J: TRBJ1-5
size: -
D: -

DNA: TGTGCCAGCAGTGAAATGACAGGGCCCAACTATGGCTACACCTTC
CDR3: CASSEMTGPNYGYTF
V: TRBV6-1
J: TRBJ1-2
size: -
D: TRBD1

DNA: TGTGCCAGTAGTACTTCCGCTCGCCGCGGCGGCGGGGCCAACGTCCTGACTTTC
CDR3: CASSTSARRGGGANVLTF
V: TRBV19
J: TRBJ2-6
size: -
D: -

DNA: TGTGCCAGCAGTCCACGTCCAGGGCTCTCAGACATTCAGTACTTC
CDR3: CASSPRPGLSDIQYF
V: TRBV5-4
J: TRBJ2-4
size: -
D: -

DNA: TGTGCCAGCAGCGTAGATGCCGGGAATGAGCAGTTCTTC
CDR3: CASSVDAGNEQFF
V: TRBV9
J: TRBJ2-1
size: -
D: -

DNA: TGTGCCGCAGGCGGGGGCACTTTAGTCTCAGATACGCAGTATTTT
CDR3: CAAGGGTLVSDTQYF
V: TRBV28
J: TRBJ2-3
size: -
D: -

DNA: TGTGCCAGCAGCCCGACAGAGGTGTCGTGGTATGAGCAGTTCTTC
CDR3: CASSPTEVSWYEQFF
V: TRBV7-9
J: TRBJ2-1
size: once
D: -

DNA: TGTGCCTGGAGTGTAGTGGGGACAGCCTATGGCTACACCTTC
CDR3: CAWSVVGTAYGYTF
V: TRBV30
J: TRBJ1-2
size: -
D: TRBD1

DNA: TGTGCCAGCAGTGAAGGACAGGGTTACTACGAGCAGTACTTC
CDR3: CASSEGQGYYEQYF
V: TRBV6-4
J: TRBJ2-7
size: -
D: TRBD1

DNA: TGTGCCAGCAGTTACAAGGGAGGGGTTCGGGGCACTGAAGCTTTCTTT
CDR3: CASSYKGGVRGTEAFF
V: TRBV6-5
J: TRBJ1-1
size: -
D: -

DNA: TGTGCCAGCAGTCGGGACACTGAAGCTTTCTTT
CDR3: CASSRDTEAFF
V: TRBV11-3
J: TRBJ1-1
size: few
D: -

DNA: TGTGCCAGCAAACAGCCCTATAGCAATCAGCCCCAGCATTTT
CDR3: CASKQPYSNQPQHF
V: TRBV6-1
J: TRBJ1-5
size: -
D: -

DNA: TGTGCCAGTAGTAGGCCACGGGCGGGGGGCCTCACAGATACGCAGTATTTT
CDR3: CASSRPRAGGLTDTQYF
V: TRBV19
J: TRBJ2-3
size: -
D: TRBD2

DNA: TGCGCCAGCAGCTTGGCCACGGGAGTAGACGGGGAGCTGTTTTTT
CDR3: CASSLATGVDGELFF
V: TRBV5-1
J: TRBJ2-2
size: -
D: -

DNA: TGTGCCAGCAGTGAAGGACAGGGGGTCTCACCCCTCCACTTT
CDR3: CASSEGQGVSPLHF
V: TRBV2
J: TRBJ1-6
size: -
D: TRBD1

DNA: TGTGCCAGAAGCTTGGCAGTGGGGGGATGGAGAACTAATGAAAAACTGTTTTTT
CDR3: CARSLAVGGWRTNEKLFF
V: TRBV5-3
J: TRBJ1-4
size: -
D: -

DNA: TGTGCCAGCTCACAGACAGGCTTCGGGGATGGCTACACCTTC
CDR3: CASSQTGFGDGYTF
V: TRBV18
J: TRBJ1-2
size: -
D: -

DNA: TGTGCCAGCAGCGTTCCGGGCAGGGATTTGAACGAGCAGTACTTC
CDR3: CASSVPGRDLNEQYF
V: TRBV9
J: TRBJ2-7
size: -
D: -

DNA: TGCGCCAGCCCAAAGCCGGGACATTTCACCGGGGAGCTGTTTTTT
CDR3: CASPKPGHFTGELFF
V: TRBV23-1
J: TRBJ2-2
size: -
D: -

DNA: TGTGCCAGCAGCTTAGGGTTGGGCAGGGTGAACGAGCAGTACTTC
CDR3: CASSLGLGRVNEQYF
V: TRBV11-3
J: TRBJ2-7
size: -
D: -

DNA: TGTGCCAGCAGTCCAGTGGGTGGGGGGGGGTACGAGCAGTACTTC
CDR3: CASSPVGGGGYEQYF
V: TRBV25-1
J: TRBJ2-7
size: -
D: TRBD2

DNA: TGTGCCAGCAGTTTCGGACAGGGCTACGAGCAGTACTTC
CDR3: CASSFGQGYEQYF
V: TRBV27
J: TRBJ2-7
size: -
D: TRBD1

DNA: TGTGCCAGCAGTTACGCGCCCCGCCCGGGCACCGGGGAGCTGTTTTTT
CDR3: CASSYAPRPGTGELFF
V: TRBV6-5
J: TRBJ2-2
size: -
D: -

DNA: TGTGCCACCAGGGAGGTTAGGGGGCAAGATACGCAGTATTTT
CDR3: CATREVRGQDTQYF
V: TRBV15
J: TRBJ2-3
size: -
D: TRBD1

DNA: TGTGCCAGTAGTCCCCCCCGGACAGGCGCCTATGGCTACACCTTC
CDR3: CASSPPRTGAYGYTF
V: TRBV19
J: TRBJ1-2
size: few
D: TRBD1

DNA: TGTGCCAGCAGCCCGACAGGGGAAGACGAGCAGTACTTC
CDR3: CASSPTGEDEQYF
V: TRBV7-9
J: TRBJ2-7
size: once
D: TRBD1

DNA: TGCGCCAGCAGCCAAGAGGCGGGAGATTTTGAGACCCAGTACTTC
CDR3: CASSQEAGDFETQYF
V: TRBV4-1
J: TRBJ2-5
size: -
D: TRBD2

DNA: TGTGCCTGGATTAAACCGGGACTAGCGGGGGGCCTCTCCTACGAGCAGTACTTC
CDR3: CAWIKPGLAGGLSYEQYF
V: TRBV30
J: TRBJ2-7
size: -
D: TRBD2

DNA: TGTGCCTGGTCCCCGCTTGGGGCGGGAGGGCTCAATGAGCAGTTCTTC
CDR3: CAWSPLGAGGLNEQFF
V: TRBV30
J: TRBJ2-1
size: -
D: TRBD2

DNA: TGTGCCAGCAGTCCACAGGGGGCGAACTATGGCTACACCTTC
CDR3: CASSPQGANYGYTF
V: TRBV2
J: TRBJ1-2
size: -
D: TRBD1

DNA: TGTGCCAGCAGTTTATCCAAGCCGGGACTGATGTCTGGCACAGATACGCAGTATTTT
CDR3: CASSLSKPGLMSGTDTQYF
V: TRBV28
J: TRBJ2-3
size: -
D: -

DNA: TGCGCCAGCAGCGTGGGACAGAACTATGGCTACACCTTC
CDR3: CASSVGQNYGYTF
V: TRBV5-1
J: TRBJ1-2
size: -
D: TRBD1

DNA: TGTGCCAGCAGTTACTCCCCCAGGGCCTACGAGCAGTACTTC
CDR3: CASSYSPRAYEQYF
V: TRBV6-6
J: TRBJ2-7
size: -
D: -

DNA: TGTGCCAGCTCTAGCGGGAGCTTGTTCGAGCAGTACTTC
CDR3: CASSSGSLFEQYF
V: TRBV28
J: TRBJ2-7
size: few
D: TRBD2

DNA: TGCGCCAGTCAAGGACAGGCCGCAATTGTCAATGAGCAGTTCTTC
CDR3: CASQGQAAIVNEQFF
V: TRBV5-1
J: TRBJ2-1
size: -
D: TRBD1

DNA: TGTGCCAGCAGTGATTATACAGGGAACACCGGGGAGCTGTTTTTT
CDR3: CASSDYTGNTGELFF
V: TRBV2
J: TRBJ2-2
size: -
D: -

DNA: TGTGCCACCGCCCCACGGGGTAGCGGGAGGGGAAGGGCCGGGGAGCTGTTTTTT
CDR3: CATAPRGSGRGRAGELFF
V: TRBV27
J: TRBJ2-2
size: -
D: TRBD2

DNA: TGTGCCAGCAGCTTATCCGGGGCCTACGAGCAGTACTTC
CDR3: CASSLSGAYEQYF
V: TRBV11-3
J: TRBJ2-7
size: once
D: -

DNA: TGTGCCAGCAGCCAAGGGTCTAGCTATGGGGAGACCCAGTACTTC
CDR3: CASSQGSSYGETQYF
V: TRBV4-2
J: TRBJ2-5
size: -
D: -

DNA: TGCGCCAGCAGCTTGGATGTTCGGGAGCTCTACTCTGGAAACACCATATATTTT
CDR3: CASSLDVRELYSGNTIYF
V: TRBV5-1
J: TRBJ1-3
size: -
D: -

DNA: TGTGCCAGCAGCTCACAGGGATCCGAGCAGTACTTC
CDR3: CASSSQGSEQYF
V: TRBV13
J: TRBJ2-7
size: -
D: -